Following are 6 T cell receptor beta chains from one sample sequenced in a study of blood T cell repertoires in COVID-19. TCRdb keeps only in-frame clones here, not all; method: immunoSEQ multiplex PCR. This sample has 330,000 or so clones, with roughly 90% found just once. The source material was PBMCs or T cells enriched from blood (not recorded which). Receptor source: a woman in her twenties or thirties who had been exposed to COVID-19.

The V call is TRBV27, the J call TRBJ2-2, with 8 bases fitting TRBD1. The J segment lost 6 bases and the V segment lost 2 bases, leaving 2 bases of the junction unmatched. The CDR3 has 14 residues. Germline loops: CDR1 MNHEY, CDR2 SMNVEV (reference sequence). This CDR3 is CASSLGTGPGELFF. The DNA of the CDR3 is TGTGCCAGCAGTTTAGGGACAGGCCCCGGGGAGCTGTTTTTT.

This chain connects TRBV19 to TRBJ1-4; the match to TRBD1 covers 10 bases. The CDR3 loop spans 14 amino acids. Trimming at V came to 8 bases and at J to 8 bases, leaving 8 bases not matched to a gene. Germline V CDR1 and CDR2: LNHDA, SQIVND (reference sequence). The CDR3: CASRTGTGEEKLFF. The CDR3 bases are TGTGCCAGTCGAACCGGGACAGGGGAAGAAAAACTGTTTTTT.

V is TRBV7-9 and J is TRBJ2-3; a weak D match, TRBD1 (6 bases). Trimming took off 1 base at V and 4 bases at J, with 9 bases between the two ends. Germline CDR1 and CDR2: SEHNR and FQNEAQ (reference sequence). The CDR3 consists of 14 residues. In DNA, the CDR3 is TGTGCCAGCAGCTTAGATCAGGGGCCAGATACGCAGTATTTT. This translates into CASSLDQGPDTQYF.

Only one count was recorded for this clone. Other DNA sequences in the sample encode the same CDR3. The gene calls are TRBV5-1 and TRBJ2-3; a possible D gene is TRBD2 (5 bases). Trimming removed 0 bases from V and 0 bases from J, with 8 bases in between. This CDR3 contains 15 residues. Per the germline V gene, CDR1 is SGHRS and CDR2 is YFSETQ. CDR3 sequence: CASSLASGSTDTQYF. The CDR3 nucleotides are TGCGCCAGCAGCTTGGCGAGCGGAAGCACAGATACGCAGTATTTT.

The chain joins TRBV9 to TRBJ2-1; D uncertain. This CDR3 contains 16 residues. V was trimmed by 0 bases and J by 5 bases, leaving 15 bases between them. Per germline, CDR1 SGDLS and CDR2 YYNGEE. The CDR3, as DNA: TGTGCCAGCAGCGTAGGAATCGGCGGCATCGACAATGAGCAGTTCTTC. As protein: CASSVGIGGIDNEQFF.

V is TRBV28 and J is TRBJ2-2; TRBD1 aligns across 8 bases. Germline assignment: CDR1 MDHEN and CDR2 SYDVKM. The V and J ends lost 4 bases and 5 bases, in that order; junction bases with no gene match: 12. The CDR3 loop spans 17 amino acids. CDR3 region: CASSWPSSGGATGELFF. The CDR3 DNA reads TGTGCCAGCAGTTGGCCCTCATCAGGGGGCGCGACCGGGGAGCTGTTTTTT.